What follows describes a single TCR beta chain. Measured with immunoSEQ multiplex PCR; TCRdb has only the in-frame clones, and not every one. This table holds approximately 190,000 clones, around 83% found once. These data come from a study of cytomegalovirus exposure and HLA in healthy donors. Germline CDR1 is SGHDT and CDR2 is YYEEEE. With 4 bases removed from V and 6 bases from J, the gap between germline ends came to 19 bases. The CDR3 runs 15 residues. The TCR was taken from a young woman in good health and CMV-seropositive. The chain has TRBV5-6 and TRBJ1-2; D is unclear. The sample was PBMCs. CDR3 sequence (DNA): TGTGCCAGCAGCCCCCCACCCCCGGTTGTTAATGGCTACACCTTC. Protein product: CASSPPPPVVNGYTF.